These 8 T cell receptor beta chains share one sample of origin, sequenced in a study of a mutant IDH1 vaccine in newly diagnosed glioma. These receptors have no known antigen. The repertoire was sequenced with immunoSEQ multiplex PCR; TCRdb's copy has only in-frame clones and lacks some. The repertoire holds under 65,000 clones, with around 80% as singletons. Time point in this sample: week 11, during vaccination. Mutant IDH1 20-mer peptide, at 300 ug, made up each vaccine dose, with topical imiquimod. The source was PBMCs, collected from a glioma patient whose treatment included an IDH1 peptide vaccine. These receptors were collected from a man between 45 and 60 years old with glioma.

This CDR3 reads CASSDGGTITDTQYF. In DNA, the CDR3 is TGTGCCAGCAGTGATGGGGGGACTATCACAGATACGCAGTATTTT. The rearrangement links TRBV6-1 to TRBJ2-3; 7 bases align to TRBD2. CDR1 is MNHNS, CDR2 SASEGT, per germline. This CDR3 has 15 amino acids. J was trimmed by 2 bases and V by 3 bases; bases with no gene match: 5.

This clone was counted a single time. The V call is TRBV11-3, the J call TRBJ2-7; possible D gene TRBD2, 6 bases. V gave up 5 bases and J gave up 4 bases, with 9 bases separating them. The CDR3 extends over 12 amino acids. Germline-derived CDR1 and CDR2 are SGHNT and YENEEA. CDR3 sequence: CASSPEGYEQYF. CDR3 coding DNA: TGTGCCAGCAGCCCGGAGGGGTACGAGCAGTACTTC. Drawing the rest from reference TRBV11-3 and TRBJ2-7, the complete variable domain is EAGVVQSPRYKIIEKKQPVAFWCNPISGHNTLYWYLQNLGQGPELLIRYENEEAVDDSQLPKDRFSAERLKGVDSTLKIQPAELGDSAVYLCASSPEGYEQYFGPGTRLTVT.

Only one count was recorded for this clone. The chain has TRBV5-1 and TRBJ2-2; D perhaps matches TRBD2 (5 bases). The CDR3 consists of 14 residues. Germline V gene data show CDR1 as SGHRS and CDR2 as YFSETQ. Deletions cut 5 bases from V and 7 bases from J, with 15 bases between. CDR3 nucleotides: TGCGCCAGCAGGTGGGGAGAGGTCGGCGGGGAGCTGTTTTTT. Translation gives CASRWGEVGGELFF.

The chain carries TRBV7-8 and TRBJ2-3, with TRBD2 identical over 8 bases. The length of the CDR3 is 15 residues. The germline gives CDR1 SGHVS, CDR2 FQNEAQ. The ends lost 5 bases at V and 2 bases at J; junction bases unmatched: 6. CDR3 loop: CASSRRGGSTDTQYF. The DNA of the CDR3 is TGTGCCAGCAGCCGACGGGGGGGCTCCACAGATACGCAGTATTTT.

The gene calls are TRBV30 and TRBJ1-4; D is unresolved. Trimming shortened V by 8 bases and J by 0 bases, and 10 bases separated the two germline ends. The CDR3 contains 13 residues. The V gene's germline CDR1 is GTSNPN and CDR2 SVGIG (reference sequence). CDR3 in DNA: TGTGCCCTAGAGGCTACAACTAATGAAAAACTGTTTTTT. Translated: CALEATTNEKLFF.

This chain connects TRBV7-5 to TRBJ1-2. TRBV7-5 is deemed a pseudogene. The CDR3 sequence is 13 residues long. The DNA for the CDR3 is TGTGCCAGAAGCTTCAGGACCGATCTTAGCTACACCTTC. Translating gives CARSFRTDLSYTF.

CDR3 loop: CASNGQGTDTQYF. The CDR3 nucleotides read TGCGCCAGCAACGGACAGGGGACGGATACGCAGTATTTT. The chain combines TRBV10-2 with TRBJ2-3; 9 bases line up with TRBD1. The CDR3 consists of 13 residues. With V trimmed by 7 bases and J by 6 bases, 5 bases remained unmatched. Germline V gene sequence: CDR1 WSHSY, CDR2 SAAADI.

V is TRBV27 and J is TRBJ1-2; D might be TRBD1 (5 bases). The V gene lost 3 bases and the J gene lost 8 bases, with 10 bases spanning the gap. CDR3 length: 12 amino acids. From germline, CDR1 is MNHEY and CDR2 SMNVEV (reference sequence). Here the CDR3 DNA reads TGTGCCAGCAGTTTGAGGGGCTGGGGCTACACCTTC. As protein: CASSLRGWGYTF.